The next 5 T cell receptor beta chains were all read from a single sample in a study of cytomegalovirus exposure and HLA in healthy donors. The PCR made use of 60 Vbeta and 13 Jbeta primers. Measured with immunoSEQ multiplex PCR; TCRdb has only the in-frame clones, and not every one. This repertoire includes 30,000 to 35,000 clones. Sequenced sample: PBMCs. The receptors derive from a woman between 40 and 55 years old in good health and CMV-seropositive.

This chain uses TRBV4-1 with TRBJ2-7; weak D call: TRBD1 (6 bases). CDR1 and CDR2 (germline): MGHRA, YSYEKL. The V end lost 4 bases, the J end lost 5 bases, and 21 bases lay between the germline ends. The CDR3 contains 16 residues. The CDR3 region has the DNA TGCGCCAGCAGCCGAAATCAGGTCGACAGGTTCAACGAGCAGTACTTC. This codes for CASSRNQVDRFNEQYF.

The chain links TRBV5-1 to TRBJ2-5, with a tentative D call TRBD1 (6 bases). The germline V gene encodes CDR1 SGHRS and CDR2 YFSETQ. V lost 0 bases and J 0 bases, leaving 12 bases between the germline ends. The length of the CDR3 is 16 residues. The DNA for the CDR3 is TGCGCCAGCAGCTTGGGGAATACAGGGTACCAAGAGACCCAGTACTTC. Translated, it gives CASSLGNTGYQETQYF.

The rearrangement links TRBV30 to TRBJ2-7; D is uncertain. Per the germline V gene, CDR1 is GTSNPN and CDR2 is SVGIG (reference sequence). The CDR3 contains 12 residues. Trimming removed 2 bases from V and 2 bases from J, with 7 bases in between. The CDR3 region has the DNA TGTGCCTGGAGTCAGTTTACCTACGAGCAGTACTTC. Protein: CAWSQFTYEQYF.

This chain connects TRBV11-1 to TRBJ2-7; 9 bases agree with TRBD1. Per the germline V gene, CDR1 is SGHAT and CDR2 is FQDESV (reference sequence). The CDR3 spans 15 residues. J gave up 2 bases and V 1 base, and 3 bases lay outside the gene matches. The CDR3: CASSLVGDRAYEQYF. The DNA of the CDR3 is TGTGCCAGCAGCTTAGTAGGGGACAGGGCCTACGAGCAGTACTTC.

This chain connects TRBV5-1 to TRBJ2-5; D remains unclear. This CDR3 contains 14 residues. Germline CDR1 is SGHRS and CDR2 is YFSETQ. Trimming shortened V by 2 bases and J by 5 bases, and 13 bases separated the two germline ends. The CDR3 protein is CASSLTNVLETQYF. CDR3 nucleotide sequence: TGCGCCAGCAGCTTAACTAATGTTCTGGAGACCCAGTACTTC.